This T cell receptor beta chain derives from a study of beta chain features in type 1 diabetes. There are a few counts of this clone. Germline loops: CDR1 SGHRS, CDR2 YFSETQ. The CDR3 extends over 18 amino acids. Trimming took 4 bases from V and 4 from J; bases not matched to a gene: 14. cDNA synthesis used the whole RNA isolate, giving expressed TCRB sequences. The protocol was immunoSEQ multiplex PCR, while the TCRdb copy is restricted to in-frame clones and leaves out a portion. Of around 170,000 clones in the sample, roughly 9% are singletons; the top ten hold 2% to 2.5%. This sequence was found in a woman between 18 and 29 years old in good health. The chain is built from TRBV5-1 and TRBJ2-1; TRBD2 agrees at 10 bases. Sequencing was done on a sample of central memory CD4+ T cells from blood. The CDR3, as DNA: TGCGCCAGCAGCAACCAGCCCCCCGGGACTAGCGTGTACAATGAGCAGTTCTTC. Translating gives CASSNQPPGTSVYNEQFF.